This TCR beta chain was documented in a study of blood T cell repertoires in COVID-19. Background on the study: Sites in the United States, Italy and Spain provided acute and convalescent COVID-19 samples.

The CDR3 runs to 15 residues. Original processing notes: The authors estimated nucleated cell counts from reference gene primer amplification. Only in-frame clones appear in the TCRdb table, and some are missing; sequencing was by immunoSEQ multiplex PCR. Clonal size and the V and J genes are those of that table, whereas D and trimming came from the DNA. Of 150,000 or so clones listed, about nine tenths were seen once; the top ten hold roughly 2.3%. This receptor was taken from a man younger than 35 with acute or convalescent COVID-19. The specimen sequenced was peripheral blood. The genes are TRBV21-1 and TRBJ2-7; the tabulated D call, TRBD1, remains unverified against the DNA. TRBV21-1 is a listed pseudogene. DNA of the CDR3: TGTGCCAGCAGCGGCATTTCCCCGCCCTTCTACGAGCAGTACTTC. Translation gives CASSGISPPFYEQYF.